Sequencing of this T cell receptor (beta chain) was carried out in a study of T cell repertoires in ileal Crohn's disease. Whole-study results and caveats: Mucosal expansions were suggested to be mainly CD8 T cells. Every patient over 26.8% clonality showed endoscopic recurrence.

A note on this clone: The antigen remains unidentified.

Germline V gene sequence: CDR1 LNHDA, CDR2 SQIVND (reference sequence). J gave up 3 bases and V 9 bases, and 8 bases lay outside the gene matches. This CDR3 contains 13 residues. Profiled with immunoSEQ multiplex PCR; TCRdb holds only in-frame clones, not every one. This table holds 15,000 or so clones, around 84% found once. The sample comprised ileal tissue. This TCR was sampled from an adult with Crohn's disease. This chain joins TRBV19 and TRBJ2-7; 7 nucleotides line up with TRBD2. Here the CDR3 DNA reads TGTGCCAGCGCCAGGACTAGGGACTACGAGCAGTACTTC. The encoded protein is CASARTRDYEQYF.